This TCR beta chain comes out of a study of cytomegalovirus exposure and HLA in healthy donors. Study-level results: The authors confirmed in vitro that three CMV-associated chains were specific for CMV antigens.

Turning to this clone: The antigen is undetermined.

The PCR contained 60 Vbeta and 13 Jbeta primers. Profiling relied on immunoSEQ multiplex PCR, and the TCRdb table lists in-frame clones only, not all of them. The sample gives 75,000 to 100,000 clones, 70% to 80% of which show up once; approximately 10% is in the top ten. The sample was PBMCs. The TCR sequence derives from a man aged 18 to 29 in good health and CMV-seropositive.

This CDR3 reads CASSRTAGTKETQYF. For the CDR3, the DNA is TGTGCCAGCAGCCGAACCGCCGGGACTAAGGAGACCCAGTACTTC. This chain links TRBV11-2 with TRBJ2-5; TRBD2 matches at 7 bases. J was trimmed by 5 bases and V by 5 bases; bases with no gene match: 11. Germline CDR1 and CDR2: SGHAT and FQNNGV. This CDR3 is built from 15 residues.